This T cell receptor (beta chain) was documented in a study of glioma-infiltrating T cells after dendritic cell vaccination. Up to about 2 ug genomic DNA was used for TCRB CDR3 amplification. Sequencing used immunoSEQ multiplex PCR; TCRdb keeps in-frame clones, though not all of them. The table records some 70,000 clones, 81% of them present only once. This CDR3 region has 16 residues. Germline values: CDR1 SGHTA, CDR2 FQGNSA. After removal of 5 bases from V and 0 bases from J, the junction contained 4 bases not matched to a gene. Sequencing used blood, obtained before dendritic cell vaccination. The sequence was collected from a human donor with glioblastoma. V and J are TRBV7-2 and TRBJ2-7, with TRBD2 identical over 13 bases. The CDR3 here is CASSITSGGDSYEQYF. DNA of the CDR3: TGTGCCAGCAGCATAACTAGCGGGGGGGACTCCTACGAGCAGTACTTC.